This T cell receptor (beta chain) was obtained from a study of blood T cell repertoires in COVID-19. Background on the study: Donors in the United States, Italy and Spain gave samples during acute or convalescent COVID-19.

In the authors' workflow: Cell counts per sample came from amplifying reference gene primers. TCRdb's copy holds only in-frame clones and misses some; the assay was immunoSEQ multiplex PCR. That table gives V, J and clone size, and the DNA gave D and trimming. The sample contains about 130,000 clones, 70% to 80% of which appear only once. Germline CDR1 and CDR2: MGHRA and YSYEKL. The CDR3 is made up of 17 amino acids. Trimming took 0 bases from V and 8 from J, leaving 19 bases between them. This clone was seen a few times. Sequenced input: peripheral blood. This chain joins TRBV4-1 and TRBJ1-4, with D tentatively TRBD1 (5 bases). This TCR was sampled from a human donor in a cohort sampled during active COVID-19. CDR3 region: CASSQERATGVGEKLFF. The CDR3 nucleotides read TGCGCCAGCAGCCAAGAACGGGCCACGGGGGTTGGAGAAAAACTGTTTTTT.